This passage covers 11 T cell receptor beta chains from one sample sequenced in a study of shared clonotypes between healthy human individuals. TCRdb's table, derived via immunoSEQ multiplex PCR, lists solely in-frame clones and lacks some. Of about 710,000 clones listed, roughly 72% are singletons. Sequencing was done on a sample of memory CD4+ T cells sorted from blood. Subset of the sample: CD45RA-negative fraction. Every receptor here comes from a woman aged 25-40 years in good health.

Only one count was recorded for this clone. The J gene is TRBJ2-6, the V gene TRBV10-1; D might be TRBD2 (5 bases). CDR3 size: 15 residues. The germline V gene has CDR1 WNHNN and CDR2 SYGVQD (reference sequence). Trimming took off 8 bases at V and 0 bases at J, with 11 bases between the two ends. The CDR3: CASGSGSSGANVLTF. The CDR3 DNA reads as TGCGCCAGCGGGTCGGGAAGCTCTGGGGCCAACGTCCTGACTTTC.

The chain recombines TRBV19 with TRBJ2-3, with TRBD1 matching 9 bases. The CDR3 has 16 residues. Germline-derived CDR1 and CDR2 are LNHDA and SQIVND (reference sequence). Trimming at V came to 2 bases and at J to 4 bases, leaving 7 bases not matched to a gene. This chain's CDR3 is CASSIYPGQGPDTQYF. In nucleotides, the CDR3 is TGTGCCAGTAGTATATATCCGGGACAGGGTCCAGATACGCAGTATTTT.

The chain links TRBV7-3 to TRBJ2-5; no reliable D call. The CDR3 spans 14 residues. V gave up 3 bases and J gave up 6 bases, with 14 bases separating them. Germline loops: CDR1 SGHTA, CDR2 FQGTGA. CDR3 residues: CASSFGPTEKTQYF. In nucleotides, the CDR3 is TGTGCCAGCAGCTTCGGTCCCACCGAAAAGACCCAGTACTTC.

This rearrangement joins TRBV10-2 to TRBJ2-3; 7 bases match TRBD2. There are 14 residues in the CDR3. CDR1 is WSHSY, CDR2 SAAADI, per germline. Trimming removed 4 bases from V and 5 bases from J; junction bases left unmatched: 6. DNA of the CDR3: TGCGCCAGCAGTGGGAGCGGGACTGGAGATACGCAGTATTTT. The encoded protein is CASSGSGTGDTQYF.

J is TRBJ2-3 and V is TRBV18, with TRBD2 identical over 12 bases. Germline V gene data show CDR1 as KGHSH and CDR2 as LQKENI. V was clipped by 3 bases and J by 1 base; unmatched bases: 2. The CDR3 contains 16 residues. The CDR3 is CASSPRLAGGTDTQYF. CDR3 sequence (DNA): TGTGCCAGCTCACCCCGACTAGCGGGAGGCACAGATACGCAGTATTTT.

The rearrangement uses TRBV9 and TRBJ2-2; D ambiguous. This CDR3 has 13 residues. The V end lost 0 bases, the J end lost 5 bases, and 5 bases lay between the germline ends. Germline V gene sequence: CDR1 SGDLS, CDR2 YYNGEE. The CDR3 region has the DNA TGTGCCAGCAGCGTAGCCACAACCGGGGAGCTGTTTTTT. Amino acid sequence: CASSVATTGELFF.

The chain is built from TRBV5-1 and TRBJ2-1, with no clear D. The CDR3 is made up of 15 amino acids. V shed 3 bases and J shed 0 bases, with 10 bases lying between them. Germline-derived CDR1 and CDR2 are SGHRS and YFSETQ. CDR3 bases: TGCGCCAGCAGCTCAGCGAGTAGCTCCTACAATGAGCAGTTCTTC. As protein: CASSSASSSYNEQFF.

A few counts support this clone. This rearrangement joins TRBV29-1 to TRBJ1-2; possible D gene TRBD1, 5 bases. The germline CDR1 and CDR2 sequences are SQVTM and ANQGSEA. The CDR3 runs 13 residues. V gave up 3 bases and J gave up 3 bases, with 11 bases separating them. CDR3 protein: CSVDWGFDYGYTF. As DNA, the CDR3 is TGCAGCGTTGACTGGGGGTTCGACTATGGCTACACCTTC.

The chain is built from TRBV9 and TRBJ1-2; D possibly corresponds to TRBD1 (6 bases). CDR1 and CDR2 from the germline V gene are SGDLS and YYNGEE. The CDR3 runs 14 residues. V was trimmed by 3 bases and J by 7 bases, leaving 16 bases between them. The CDR3 DNA is TGTGCCAGCAGCGCCCAAACCGGGACATTTGGCTACACCTTC. As protein: CASSAQTGTFGYTF. Full variable domain (rest looked up from reference TRBV9 and TRBJ1-2): DSGVTQTPKHLITATGQRVTLRCSPRSGDLSVYWYQQSLDQGLQFLIQYYNGEERAKGNILERFSAQQFPDLHSELNLSSLELGDSALYFCASSAQTGTFGYTFGSGTRLTVV.

This rearrangement joins TRBV7-2 to TRBJ2-3; D is possibly TRBD1 (5 bases). Between the trimmed V and J ends, which lost 5 bases and 2 bases, there was a span of 20 bases. Germline lookup yields CDR1 SGHTA and CDR2 FQGNSA. The CDR3 is made up of 17 amino acids. Written as DNA, the CDR3 is TGTGCCAGCAGCCAAGACGCCCAGGGCGGAAACACAGATACGCAGTATTTT. Translating it yields CASSQDAQGGNTDTQYF.

The chain joins TRBV5-4 to TRBJ1-2; D call uncertain. Germline CDR1 reads SGHNT; CDR2 reads YYREEE (reference sequence). The CDR3 runs to 12 residues. The germline V and J ends were trimmed by 3 bases and 7 bases, with 10 bases remaining between them. The CDR3 loop is CASSSPGSGYTF. The CDR3 nucleotides are TGTGCCAGCAGCTCCCCGGGAAGTGGCTACACCTTC.